This T cell receptor (beta chain) derives from a study of blood T cells in healthy people across ages. Then a second PCR, running roughly 7 to 12 cycles, was carried out with a sample-barcoded 5' primer and a J-beta primer mix. TCRdb ran MiXCR on the 5' RACE reads and lists one entry per CDR3 protein. Of roughly 2 million distinct CDR3 sequences in the sample, 40% to 55% were seen once. CDR3 length equals 14 residues. Germline-derived CDR1 and CDR2 are SGHAT and FQNNGV. V was clipped by 4 bases and J by 3 bases; unmatched bases: 5. The receptor was derived from a woman aged 40 to 50 in good health. Sequenced material: blood. This chain uses TRBV11-2 with TRBJ1-2, with 7 bases aligning to TRBD1. The CDR3 DNA is TGTGCCAGCAGCTCCATGGGGACAGACTATGGCTACACCTTC. Its translation: CASSSMGTDYGYTF.